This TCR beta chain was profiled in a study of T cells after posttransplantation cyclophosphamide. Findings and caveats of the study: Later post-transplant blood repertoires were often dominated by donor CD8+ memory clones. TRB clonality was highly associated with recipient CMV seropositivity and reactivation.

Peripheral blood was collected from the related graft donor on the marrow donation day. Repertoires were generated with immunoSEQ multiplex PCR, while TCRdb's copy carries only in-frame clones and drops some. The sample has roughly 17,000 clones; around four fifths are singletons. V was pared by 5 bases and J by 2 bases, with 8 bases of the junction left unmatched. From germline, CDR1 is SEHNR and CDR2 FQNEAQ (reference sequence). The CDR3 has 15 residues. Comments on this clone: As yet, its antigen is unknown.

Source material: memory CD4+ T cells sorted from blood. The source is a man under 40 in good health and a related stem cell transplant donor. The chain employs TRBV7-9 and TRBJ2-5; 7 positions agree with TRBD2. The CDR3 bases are TGTGCCAGCAGCCAAAACGGGGGGATACAAGAGACCCAGTACTTC. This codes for CASSQNGGIQETQYF.